This entry concerns a single TCR beta chain. Its target is unknown. TCRdb re-called the 5' RACE reads, yielding one record per CDR3 amino acid sequence without DNA. The sample has approximately 150,000 distinct CDR3 sequences. The germline V gene encodes CDR1 KGHSH and CDR2 LQKENI. CDR3 length: 17 amino acids. These data originate in a study of T cells expressing NK-cell markers. Study summary: Sorted T-cell subsets CD3+CD56+NKG2C+, CD3+CD56+NKG2C- and CD3+CD56-NKG2C+ were TCR beta-sequenced.

General study findings and limits: As a fraction of CD8+ T cells, dominant NKG2C+ clonotypes reached about 1.0-8% in 5 to 7 donors. Questions lingered over whether expanded NKG2C+ T cell clones were HCMV-specific. Leadership of the CD3+CD56-NKG2C+ fraction also belonged to these clonotypes in a few donors.

Sequencing used blood T cells: a sorted CD56 or NKG2C T cell subset, CD4+ or CD8+ T cells, or bulk PBMC T cells (not recorded which). This sequence originates from a man aged 18 to 29 in good health. The chain recombines TRBV18 with TRBJ2-2; the D call of TRBD1 rests on TCRdb alone, since no DNA is present to check it. The CDR3 spells CASSPSRDRLNTGELFF. Complete variable domain (other parts from reference TRBV18 and TRBJ2-2): NAGVMQNPRHLVRRRGQEARLRCSPMKGHSHVYWYRQLPEEGLKFMVYLQKENIIDESGMPKERFSAEFPKEGPSILRIQQVVRGDSAAYFCASSPSRDRLNTGELFFGEGSRLTVL.